Listed below are T cell receptor beta chains from one sample, sequenced in a study of blood T cell repertoires in COVID-19. The assay was immunoSEQ multiplex PCR, and TCRdb's table has in-frame clones only and misses some. The sample lists over 300,000 clones, approximately 90% occurring once. Source material: PBMCs or T cells enriched from blood (not recorded which). Receptors originate from a woman aged 25 to 45 who had recovered from COVID-19. The CDR3 runs from the conserved cysteine through the conserved F or W. The D gene is left open where the match is weak. Only some rows state a clone size, as once, few, many or a class for expanded clones.

d_call	v_call	j_call	clone_size	cdr3_aa	cdr3_nt
.	TRBV27	TRBJ1-5	.	CASSFPGQPQHF	TGTGCCAGCAGTTTTCCAGGGCAGCCCCAGCATTTT
.	TRBV3-1/TRBV3-2	TRBJ1-5	.	CASSLGSRDQPQHF	TGTGCCAGCAGCCTAGGGAGCCGAGATCAGCCCCAGCATTTT
.	TRBV5-6	TRBJ1-5	.	CASSSGFNQPQHF	TGTGCCAGCAGTTCGGGGTTCAATCAGCCCCAGCATTTT
TRBD1	TRBV5-1	TRBJ1-3	.	CASSLGQGGSLSSGNTIYF	TGCGCCAGCAGCCTGGGACAGGGGGGATCCTTGAGCTCTGGAAACACCATATATTTT
TRBD1	TRBV29-1	TRBJ2-2	.	CSVLVTGGVTGELFF	TGCAGCGTTCTCGTGACAGGGGGCGTAACCGGGGAGCTGTTTTTT
TRBD1	TRBV6-5	TRBJ1-4	few	CASIFGTGVEKLFF	TGTGCCAGCATCTTCGGGACAGGGGTTGAAAAACTGTTTTTT
TRBD2	TRBV7-3	TRBJ2-2	.	CASSLRIAGGNTGELFF	TGTGCCAGCAGCTTACGGATAGCGGGGGGCAACACCGGGGAGCTGTTTTTT
TRBD1	TRBV11-2	TRBJ2-5	.	CAGGRDRRETQYF	TGTGCCGGAGGAAGGGACAGAAGGGAGACCCAGTACTTC
TRBD1	TRBV5-1	TRBJ1-5	.	CASSPGDRAHQPQHF	TGCGCCAGCAGTCCGGGGGACAGGGCACATCAGCCCCAGCATTTT
TRBD2	TRBV19	TRBJ2-2	.	CASSIGLAGFPGELFF	TGTGCCAGTAGTATCGGACTAGCGGGGTTCCCCGGGGAGCTGTTTTTT
.	TRBV30	TRBJ1-6	.	CAWERDSPLHF	TGTGCCTGGGAGCGAGATTCACCCCTCCACTTT
.	TRBV5-1	TRBJ2-7	.	CASSLEGSGPYEQYF	TGCGCCAGCAGCCTGGAGGGTAGCGGACCCTACGAGCAGTACTTC
.	TRBV25-1	TRBJ2-1	.	CASSETEYNEQFF	TGTGCCAGCAGTGAGACAGAGTACAATGAGCAGTTCTTC
TRBD1	TRBV9	TRBJ1-5	.	CASSAGGSNQPQHF	TGTGCCAGCAGCGCAGGGGGCTCAAATCAGCCCCAGCATTTT